A single sample gave rise to the 29 T cell receptor beta chains below, sequenced in a study of T cell repertoires in cytomegalovirus infection (dated by TCRdb to about 2019). For sequencing, an Illumina HiSeq 1500 was employed. TCRdb trimmed the raw reads at Q25, called clones with MiXCR and kept productive beta chains. A single entry per CDR3 protein holds the most common genes and DNA from its merged rows. This sample gives about 600,000 distinct CDR3 sequences in total; less than 25% of them show up just once. The ten largest clones take up 6.5% to 10% of the sample. Material for sequencing was CD8+ T cells from PBMCs. These receptors came from a human donor in good health (CMV status not recorded). Some clones in this sample may be carry-over from other donors' samples.

This clonotype was counted many times. The chain recombines TRBV7-2 with TRBJ2-7; tentatively, D is TRBD2 (6 bases). V lost 1 base, J lost 6 bases, and 10 bases lay in between. This CDR3 has 13 amino acids. Looked up from germline, CDR1 is SGHTA and CDR2 is FQGNSA. The CDR3 coding sequence is TGTGCCAGCAGCTTAGGGGGGGTCTCCGAGCAGTACGTC. Translation: CASSLGGVSEQYV.

This clonotype was counted at least ten times. The chain couples TRBV27 to TRBJ1-5, with TRBD1 matching over 8 bases. Germline loops: CDR1 MNHEY, CDR2 SMNVEV (reference sequence). V lost 11 bases, J lost 2 bases, and 17 bases stayed unmatched. There are 17 residues in the CDR3. This chain's CDR3 is CAVAPGQVGGGNQPQHF. For the CDR3, the DNA is TGTGCCGTGGCGCCGGGACAGGTGGGAGGAGGCAATCAGCCCCAGCATTTT.

This clonotype was seen many times. The J gene is TRBJ2-1, the V gene TRBV7-9, with 8 bases that match TRBD2. The CDR3 is 18 residues long. Trimming removed 3 bases from V and 0 bases from J; junction bases left unmatched: 10. Germline CDR1 reads SEHNR; CDR2 reads FQNEAQ (reference sequence). The CDR3 nucleotides read TGTGCCAGCAGCTTGATCAGCGGGGGACGCAGCTCCTACAATGAGCAGTTCTTC. Protein product: CASSLISGGRSSYNEQFF.

The rearrangement links TRBV27 to TRBJ2-1; 7 positions match TRBD1. The CDR3 spans 14 residues. Unmatched junction bases numbered 6, after V lost 6 bases and J lost 4 bases. Per germline, CDR1 MNHEY and CDR2 SMNVEV (reference sequence). Here the CDR3 DNA reads TGTGCCAGCAGCTACCGGGACAGATACAATGAGCAGTTCTTC. Its protein is CASSYRDRYNEQFF.

This clonotype was counted between two and nine times. V usage is TRBV28 and J usage is TRBJ2-2; no definite D call. Looked up from germline, CDR1 is MDHEN and CDR2 is SYDVKM. The length of the CDR3 is 13 residues. Deletions cut 10 bases from V and 2 bases from J, with 11 bases between. Here the CDR3 DNA reads TGTGCCACCGAGGAAACCAACACCGGGGAGCTGTTTTTT. It translates to CATEETNTGELFF.

This clonotype was seen at least ten times. The rearrangement links TRBV7-3 to TRBJ2-1, with a tentative D call TRBD2 (6 bases). CDR1 and CDR2 (germline): SGHTA, FQGTGA. CDR3 size: 18 residues. V was cut by 4 bases and J by 8 bases, with 27 bases left in between. The CDR3 nucleotides are TGTGCCAGCAGCTCGAGAGATCAAGCAGGGAGGATTTTCGATGAGCAGTTCTTC. Its translation is CASSSRDQAGRIFDEQFF.

The chain is built from TRBV9 and TRBJ2-2; D uncertain. V was clipped by 6 bases and J by 4 bases, with 10 bases between them. CDR1 and CDR2 from the germline V gene are SGDLS and YYNGEE. This CDR3 has 13 residues. DNA for the CDR3: TGTGCCAGCACCTACAGTGGCACCGGGGAGCTGTTTTTT. Translated, it gives CASTYSGTGELFF.

There are a few counts of this clonotype. The chain employs TRBV10-3 and TRBJ2-2; D unresolved. The length of the CDR3 is 13 residues. V lost 8 bases and J 0 bases, leaving 7 bases between the germline ends. Germline CDR1 is ENHRY and CDR2 is SYGVKD. In nucleotides, the CDR3 is TGTGCCATCCTTACAGCGAACACCGGGGAGCTGTTTTTT. Translating gives CAILTANTGELFF.

The chain is built from TRBV6-1 and TRBJ1-2, with D uncertain. This CDR3 comprises 13 residues. CDR1 and CDR2 from the germline V gene are MNHNS and SASEGT. With 6 bases removed from V and 7 bases from J, the gap between germline ends came to 15 bases. CDR3 sequence: CASSPLGGSGYTF. CDR3 sequence (DNA): TGTGCCAGCAGCCCACTCGGAGGTAGTGGCTACACCTTC.

This chain connects TRBV29-1 to TRBJ1-4, with 9 bases lining up with TRBD1. V shed 4 bases, J shed 4 bases, and the junction held 7 bases outside the gene matches. Per germline, CDR1 SQVTM and CDR2 ANQGSEA. CDR3 length: 15 amino acids. CDR3 in DNA: TGCAGCGTTGTACCAGGACAGGGGAATAATGAAAAACTGTTTTTT. Its translation is CSVVPGQGNNEKLFF.

The CDR3 protein is CAISESGLAKNIQYF. CDR3 sequence (DNA): TGTGCCATCAGTGAGTCTGGTCTAGCCAAAAACATTCAGTACTTC. The chain uses TRBV10-3 and TRBJ2-4; no definite D call. This CDR3 contains 15 residues. Germline V gene lookup returns CDR1 ENHRY and CDR2 SYGVKD. V gave up 0 bases and J gave up 0 bases, with 6 bases separating them.

There are a few counts of this clonotype. The genes are TRBV29-1 and TRBJ2-2; D may match TRBD1 or TRBD2 (5 bases each). V was trimmed by 1 base and J by 4 bases, leaving 10 bases between them. Per germline, CDR1 SQVTM and CDR2 ANQGSEA. This CDR3 contains 14 residues. The CDR3 sequence is CSVEGLGTTGELFF. The CDR3 nucleotides read TGCAGCGTTGAAGGGTTAGGGACCACCGGGGAGCTGTTTTTT.

Here the CDR3 DNA reads TGTGCCAGCAGCTTTGGAGTCCGGGACACCGGGGAGACCCAGTACTTC. This codes for CASSFGVRDTGETQYF. This chain connects TRBV5-8 to TRBJ2-5; weak D call: TRBD1 (6 bases). The CDR3 runs 16 residues. Germline CDR1 reads SGHTS; CDR2 reads YDEGEE. V was cut by 2 bases and J by 5 bases, with 19 bases left in between.

This clonotype was observed a handful of times. CDR3 sequence: CASSYTAYNEQFF. Here the CDR3 DNA reads TGTGCCAGCAGTTATACCGCCTACAATGAGCAGTTCTTC. The chain uses TRBV6-2 or TRBV6-3 and TRBJ2-1; D is unresolved. Germline CDR1 and CDR2: MNHEY and SVGEGT. This CDR3 is built from 13 residues. V lost 3 bases, J lost 2 bases, and 5 bases lay in between.

This clonotype was found many times. The rearrangement uses TRBV11-2 and TRBJ2-7; possibly TRBD1 or TRBD2 for D (6 bases each). Trimming stripped 1 base from V and 3 bases from J, with 13 bases between. The CDR3 consists of 15 residues. CDR1 and CDR2 from the germline V gene are SGHAT and FQNNGV. The CDR3 sequence is CASSLGRGAYYEQYV. CDR3 nucleotide sequence: TGTGCCAGCAGCTTAGGGAGGGGGGCTTACTACGAGCAGTACGTC.

The J gene is TRBJ2-1, the V gene TRBV9, with D maybe TRBD1 (8 bases). V was shortened by 3 bases and J by 0 bases, with 13 bases between the two germline ends. CDR3 size: 16 residues. The germline gives CDR1 SGDLS, CDR2 YYNGEE. The CDR3 DNA sequence: TGTGCCAGCAGCGCGAGCGGGACAGGCTCCTACAATGAGCAGTTCTTC. Protein product: CASSASGTGSYNEQFF.

The table lists this clonotype with a few counts. This rearrangement joins TRBV13 to TRBJ1-5; tentative D call: TRBD1 (5 bases). With 5 bases removed from V and 2 bases from J, the gap between germline ends came to 16 bases. Germline CDR1 is PRHDT and CDR2 is FYEKMQ (reference sequence). The CDR3 runs 16 residues. The CDR3, as DNA: TGTGCCAGCAGCGATACCGGGGGAGGTGGCAATCAGCCCCAGCATTTT. This translates into CASSDTGGGGNQPQHF.

This clonotype was counted between two and nine times. This sequence joins TRBV4-1 and TRBJ1-1; D is undetermined. CDR3 length: 13 amino acids. Germline V gives CDR1 MGHRA, CDR2 YSYEKL. The V end was cut by 0 bases, the J end by 10 bases, with 12 bases between. The chain's CDR3 is CASSQDAGRGAFF. The CDR3 DNA reads as TGCGCCAGCAGCCAAGATGCGGGCAGAGGAGCTTTCTTT.

The sample holds a few counts of this clonotype. The chain employs TRBV24-1 and TRBJ2-3, with TRBD2 matching 8 bases. Germline CDR1 and CDR2: KGHDR and SFDVKD. CDR3 length: 15 amino acids. The V and J ends lost 7 bases and 5 bases, in that order; junction bases with no gene match: 10. The CDR3, as DNA: TGTGCCACCAGCAAACTAGCGGTCGGAGGAGATACGCAGTATTTT. Protein product: CATSKLAVGGDTQYF.

This clonotype came up a few times. This chain joins TRBV15 and TRBJ2-3, with D hard to call. Germline CDR1 and CDR2: LNHNV and YYDKDF (reference sequence). Trimming cost V 0 bases and J 4 bases, with 5 bases left between them. The CDR3 loop spans 13 amino acids. The CDR3 DNA reads as TGTGCCACCAGCAGAGATTGGGCAGATACGCAGTATTTT. It codes for CATSRDWADTQYF. Complete variable domain (other parts from reference TRBV15 and TRBJ2-3): DAMVIQNPRYQVTQFGKPVTLSCSQTLNHNVMYWYQQKSSQAPKLLFHYYDKDFNNEADTPDNFQSRRPNTSFCFLDIRSPGLGDTAMYLCATSRDWADTQYFGPGTRLTVL.

The table lists this clonotype with many counts. The chain has TRBV7-2 and TRBJ2-5; 8 bases agree with TRBD2. V dropped 5 bases and J dropped 1; count of bases not matched to a gene: 6. The CDR3 covers 15 residues. The germline V gene has CDR1 SGHTA and CDR2 FQGNSA. In DNA, the CDR3 is TGTGCCAGCAGCCAAGCGGGGGCCCTCCAAGAGACCCAGTACTTC. This translates into CASSQAGALQETQYF.

This clonotype was found many times. V is TRBV7-3 and J is TRBJ1-2, with D unclear. The length of the CDR3 is 17 residues. V shed 2 bases and J shed 6 bases, with 22 bases lying between them. Germline V gene sequence: CDR1 SGHTA, CDR2 FQGTGA. CDR3 nucleotide sequence: TGTGCCAGCAGCTTAGAGGCAGGAGGCCCCCGTGAGGATGGCTACACCTTC. Amino acid sequence: CASSLEAGGPREDGYTF.

This clonotype has ten or more counts. This chain links TRBV12-5 with TRBJ2-3; 7 bases are shared with TRBD2. From germline, CDR1 is LGHNT and CDR2 FRNRAP. The CDR3 length is 14 residues. V gave up 6 bases and J gave up 7 bases; unmatched junction bases: 10. CDR3 amino acids: CASGRAGPPHTQYF. CDR3 in DNA: TGTGCTAGTGGCAGAGCGGGGCCCCCGCATACGCAGTATTTT.

This clonotype was counted ten times or more. The rearrangement uses TRBV7-6 and TRBJ2-3; D is uncertain. Germline V gene lookup returns CDR1 SGHVS and CDR2 FNYEAQ. V dropped 2 bases and J dropped 6 bases, with 3 bases sitting between them. The CDR3 runs 11 residues. This CDR3 reads CASSLWDTQYF. CDR3 in DNA: TGTGCCAGCAGCTTATGGGATACGCAGTATTTT.

This clonotype was observed many times. J is TRBJ1-5 and V is TRBV7-8; tentative D call: TRBD1 (5 bases). Trimming took 5 bases from V and 3 from J, leaving 11 bases between them. Germline V lookup: CDR1 SGHVS, CDR2 FQNEAQ. This CDR3 has 14 residues. Here the CDR3 reads CASSLDRPNQPQHF. As DNA, the CDR3 is TGTGCCAGCAGCCTAGACAGACCCAATCAGCCCCAGCATTTT.

This chain uses TRBV28 with TRBJ1-1; 9 bases fit TRBD1. Germline V gene lookup returns CDR1 MDHEN and CDR2 SYDVKM. After removal of 5 bases from V and 6 bases from J, the junction contained 4 bases not matched to a gene. There are 13 residues in the CDR3. The CDR3 region has the DNA TGTGCCAGCAGTAACAGGGGGCTCTCTGAAGCTTTCTTT. Protein sequence: CASSNRGLSEAFF.

The sample holds a few counts of this clonotype. V gene TRBV20-1 combines with J gene TRBJ1-2; D is possibly TRBD1 (5 bases). This CDR3 has 15 amino acids. V gave up 6 bases and J gave up 3 bases, with 20 bases separating them. Germline assignment: CDR1 DFQATT and CDR2 SNEGSKA (reference sequence). CDR3 in amino acids: CSALRDLEVDYGYTF. The DNA for the CDR3 is TGCAGTGCCTTGAGGGACTTAGAAGTCGACTATGGCTACACCTTC.

This clonotype was counted a few times. The CDR3 coding sequence is TGTGCCAGCAGCCAAGTACCGGTCCTGATGGGAGAGACCCAGTACTTC. Translating gives CASSQVPVLMGETQYF. This chain links TRBV14 with TRBJ2-5; D is unresolved. The CDR3 has 16 amino acids. Trimming removed 1 base at V and 4 bases at J, with 16 bases between. CDR1 and CDR2 from the germline V gene are SGHDN and FVKESK.

In DNA, the CDR3 is TGTGCCAGCAGCTTGAATGGTCAGCCCCAGCATTTT. Translating it yields CASSLNGQPQHF. The rearrangement joins TRBV13 to TRBJ1-5; D is undetermined. The CDR3 is 12 residues long. Germline assignment: CDR1 PRHDT and CDR2 FYEKMQ (reference sequence). Trimming left V 3 bases short and J 6 bases short, with 6 bases between.